This T cell receptor beta chain was sequenced for a study of identical twins. Study observations and caveats: Invariant cells of the MAIT and iNKT types might have partly distorted the zero-insertion analyses.

cDNA molecules carried unique molecular identifiers, and template switching added a universal primer site. Each CDR3 protein gets one entry after TCRdb re-called the 5' RACE reads with MiXCR. Of hundreds of thousands of distinct CDR3 sequences in the sample, roughly 7% are singletons; the top ten hold roughly 3.6%. At least ten counts were recorded for this clonotype. Its target is not known. The length of the CDR3 is 16 residues. The junction had 9 bases not matched to a gene; V was cut back by 1 base and J by 10 bases. Germline V gene data show CDR1 as SGHVS and CDR2 as FNYEAQ. Another study also made use of these data, one on yellow fever vaccine responses in identical twins. That paper notes: It has been reported that, in twins, the vaccine T cell response seemed partly convergent and partly personalized.

The sequenced sample was memory (CD45RO+) T cells sorted from blood. The sequence was obtained from a young woman in good health. The rearrangement uses TRBV7-6 and TRBJ2-1; 11 bases are a match to TRBD2. The CDR3 coding sequence is TGTGCCAGCAGCTTAGAAATGGGACTAGCGGCGGGAGAGCAGTTCTTC. Residues: CASSLEMGLAAGEQFF.